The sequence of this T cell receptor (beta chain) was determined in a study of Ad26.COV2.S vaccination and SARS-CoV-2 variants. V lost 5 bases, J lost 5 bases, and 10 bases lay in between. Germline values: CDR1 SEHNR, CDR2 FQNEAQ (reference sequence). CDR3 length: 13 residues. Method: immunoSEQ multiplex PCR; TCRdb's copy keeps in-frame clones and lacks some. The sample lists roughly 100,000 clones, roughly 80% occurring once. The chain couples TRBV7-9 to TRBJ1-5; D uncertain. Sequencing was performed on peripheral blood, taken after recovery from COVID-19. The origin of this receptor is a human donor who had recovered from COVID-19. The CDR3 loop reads CASSPARDQPQHF. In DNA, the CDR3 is TGTGCCAGCAGCCCCGCCCGGGATCAGCCCCAGCATTTT.